This T cell receptor (beta chain) was recovered during a study of cytomegalovirus exposure and HLA in healthy donors. General observations from the study: With high specificity and sensitivity, the classifier reportedly diagnosed cytomegalovirus status.

V gave up 3 bases and J gave up 10 bases; unmatched junction bases: 12. CDR3 length: 15 amino acids. Germline-derived CDR1 and CDR2 are SGHVS and FQNEAQ. Produced via immunoSEQ multiplex PCR; TCRdb's table is partial and in-frame only. The repertoire holds about 300,000 clones, approximately 87% seen once, with about 0.9% in the top ten. As concerns this clone: Its antigen remains unknown.

This TCR derives from a woman between 18 and 30 years old in good health and CMV-seronegative. The V call is TRBV7-8, the J call TRBJ1-1; 9 bases match TRBD1. Sequencing was done on a sample of PBMCs. This CDR3 reads CASSLGQGRALGAFF. For the CDR3, the DNA is TGTGCCAGCAGCTTGGGACAGGGCCGGGCCTTAGGAGCTTTCTTT.